These 18 T cell receptor beta chains were all obtained from the same sample, sequenced in a study of blood T cells in healthy people across ages (dated by TCRdb to the mid-2010s). Library creation used 5' RACE. Sequenced using an Illumina HiSeq 2500. A second PCR of about 6 to 12 cycles was performed with a sample-barcoded 5' primer and a J-beta primer mix. Using fastp trimming at Q25 and MiXCR clonotype assembly, TCRdb reanalyzed the public sequencing data and kept in-frame beta chains. A single entry per CDR3 protein holds the most common genes and DNA from its merged rows. The sample table holds 650,000 to 800,000 distinct CDR3 sequences, of which approximately 52% were seen once. The ten largest clonotypes hold less than 15% of the sample. Sequences were obtained from blood. Source of these receptors: a woman of 80 years or more in good health.

In this sample, this clonotype turned up once. J is TRBJ2-3 and V is TRBV12-3 or TRBV12-4; D remains unclear. With 5 bases removed from V and 5 bases from J, the gap between germline ends came to 11 bases. The CDR3 loop spans 13 amino acids. CDR3: CASSPSLRDTQYF. The CDR3 bases are TGTGCCAGCAGTCCCAGTCTGAGAGATACGCAGTATTTT.

This clonotype was recorded at least ten times. The rearrangement uses TRBV12-3 or TRBV12-4 and TRBJ2-7; 7 bases fit TRBD2. The V and J ends lost 5 bases and 4 bases, in that order; junction bases with no gene match: 5. The CDR3 spans 13 residues. CDR3 DNA: TGTGCCAGCAGTATGACTAGCCCTTACGAGCAGTACTTC. Protein: CASSMTSPYEQYF.

This clonotype was counted a single time. The chain has TRBV10-3 and TRBJ2-1; 7 positions agree with TRBD2. Germline CDR1 and CDR2: ENHRY and SYGVKD. This CDR3 spans 15 amino acids. Losses at the gene ends were 5 bases for V and 9 bases for J; bases not matched to a gene: 13. CDR3 protein: CAISLAGPGGSEQFF. The DNA of the CDR3 is TGTGCCATCAGTTTAGCGGGCCCCGGGGGGTCTGAGCAGTTCTTC.

This clonotype came up once. DNA of the CDR3: TGTGCCAGACGGGATATTGGACCAGATACGCAGTATTTT. Protein product: CARRDIGPDTQYF. V and J are TRBV25-1 and TRBJ2-3; possibly TRBD2 for D (5 bases). With 9 bases removed from V and 4 bases from J, the gap between germline ends came to 14 bases. The CDR3 is 13 residues long. The V gene's germline CDR1 is MGHDK and CDR2 SYGVNS.

This clonotype has more than one count but fewer than ten. The chain links TRBV7-2 to TRBJ2-7, with D maybe TRBD2 (6 bases). Germline assignment: CDR1 SGHTA and CDR2 FQGNSA. Trimming cost V 4 bases and J 2 bases, with 15 bases left between them. This CDR3 region has 15 residues. The CDR3 DNA reads as TGTGCCAGCAGCTCAGGACTATCTCTAGCCTACGAGCAGTACTTC. It is translated as CASSSGLSLAYEQYF. Together with reference TRBV7-2 and TRBJ2-7, the CDR3 gives the full variable domain: GAGVSQSPSNKVTEKGKDVELRCDPISGHTALYWYRQSLGQGLEFLIYFQGNSAPDKSGLPSDRFSAERTGGSVSTLTIQRTQQEDSAVYLCASSSGLSLAYEQYFGPGTRLTVT.

This clonotype was counted a few times. This rearrangement joins TRBV3-1 to TRBJ2-7; 7 positions agree with TRBD2. The V and J ends lost 5 bases and 3 bases, in that order; junction bases with no gene match: 4. This CDR3 has 13 amino acids. Germline V CDR1 and CDR2: LGHDT, YNNKEL (reference sequence). CDR3 bases: TGTGCCAGCAGCGATGGGACTAACTACGAGCAGTACTTC. This gives the protein CASSDGTNYEQYF.

This clonotype was seen at least ten times. The chain combines TRBV5-1 with TRBJ2-3; D is uncertain. V lost 4 bases and J 7 bases, leaving 13 bases between the germline ends. This CDR3 comprises 13 residues. The germline V gene encodes CDR1 SGHRS and CDR2 YFSETQ. Here the CDR3 reads CASSVEGSNTQYF. CDR3 coding DNA: TGCGCCAGCAGCGTGGAAGGGTCGAATACGCAGTATTTT.

This clonotype was counted many times. CDR3 loop: CSVNPAGHQETQYF. CDR3 nucleotides: TGCAGCGTTAACCCAGCGGGGCACCAAGAGACCCAGTACTTC. The chain has TRBV29-1 and TRBJ2-5; 7 nucleotides align to TRBD2. The CDR3 is 14 amino acids. Losses at the gene ends were 5 bases for V and 0 bases for J; bases not matched to a gene: 6. CDR1 is SQVTM and CDR2 is ANQGSEA in the germline V gene.

In this sample, this clonotype turned up many times. The gene calls are TRBV28 and TRBJ2-7; D possibly matches TRBD1 or TRBD2 (5 bases each). Trimming pared 5 bases from V and 0 bases from J, leaving 11 bases between. CDR3 length: 14 amino acids. Germline V gene lookup returns CDR1 MDHEN and CDR2 SYDVKM. CDR3 in DNA: TGTGCCAGCAGTCGGGACGGCATCTCCTACGAGCAGTACTTC. Protein sequence: CASSRDGISYEQYF.

This clonotype was seen repeatedly, ten times or more. CDR3 residues: CASSSPPETQYF. The CDR3 nucleotides read TGTGCCAGCAGCTCCCCTCCAGAGACCCAGTACTTC. The chain couples TRBV7-2 to TRBJ2-5; the D is unclear. CDR1 and CDR2 (germline): SGHTA, FQGNSA. This CDR3 is 12 amino acids long. With 4 bases removed from V and 4 bases from J, the gap between germline ends came to 7 bases. Full variable domain (remainder filled in from reference TRBV7-2 and TRBJ2-5): GAGVSQSPSNKVTEKGKDVELRCDPISGHTALYWYRQSLGQGLEFLIYFQGNSAPDKSGLPSDRFSAERTGGSVSTLTIQRTQQEDSAVYLCASSSPPETQYFGPGTRLLVL.

J is TRBJ2-5 and V is TRBV5-1, with a weak D call TRBD1 (7 bases). Matching the DNA end better, TRBJ2-7 makes the J call doubtful. The CDR3 consists of 14 residues. The germline V gene has CDR1 SGHRS and CDR2 YFSETQ. CDR3 protein: CASSSTGWEDEQYF. Here the CDR3 DNA reads TGCGCCAGCAGCTCGACAGGGTGGGAGGACGAGCAGTACTTC.

About this clonotype: A read error may explain this, as a much larger clone is one base away. The chain employs TRBV15 and TRBJ1-5, with 9 bases that match TRBD1. The V gene end was trimmed by 5 bases and the J gene end by 5 bases; junction bases not matched to a gene: 1. The CDR3 has 13 residues. Germline CDR1 and CDR2: LNHNV and YYDKDF (reference sequence). In nucleotides, the CDR3 is TGTGCCACCAGCGACAGGGGGTATCAGCCCCAGCATTTT. This gives the protein CATSDRGYQPQHF.

The chain uses TRBV20-1 and TRBJ1-6, with D unclear. Trimming removed 5 bases at V and 11 bases at J, with 22 bases between. The CDR3 totals 15 residues. Germline V gives CDR1 DFQATT, CDR2 SNEGSKA (reference sequence). The CDR3 is CSAANRETLVAPLHF. In DNA form, the CDR3 reads TGCAGTGCTGCAAACCGGGAGACTTTGGTGGCACCCCTCCACTTT.

This chain links TRBV9 with TRBJ2-7; 9 bases align to TRBD1. This CDR3 contains 15 residues. J gave up 1 base and V 4 bases, and 6 bases lay outside the gene matches. CDR1 SGDLS and CDR2 YYNGEE come from the germline V gene. For the CDR3, the DNA is TGTGCCAGCAGCCCAGACGGGACAGGGTCCTACGAGCAGTACTTC. As protein: CASSPDGTGSYEQYF.

As for this clonotype: With a much larger clone just one base away, this may be a read error. CDR3: CASSSWTSGSREQYF. In DNA, the CDR3 is TGTGCCAGCAGTTCATGGACTAGCGGGAGCCGCGAGCAGTACTTC. This chain connects TRBV27 to TRBJ2-7, with 13 bases lining up with TRBD2. V shed 4 bases, J shed 6 bases, and the junction held 6 bases outside the gene matches. Per the germline V gene, CDR1 is MNHEY and CDR2 is SMNVEV (reference sequence). This CDR3 region has 15 residues.

This clonotype appeared a few times. This chain joins TRBV18 and TRBJ2-4; D remains ambiguous. TRBJ2-7 matches the DNA end more closely, so the J call is doubtful. This CDR3 region has 13 residues. The germline V gene encodes CDR1 KGHSH and CDR2 LQKENI. Written as DNA, the CDR3 is TGTGCCAGCTCCCCCATACGTTCCTACGAGCAGTACTTC. Residues: CASSPIRSYEQYF.

This clonotype has a single count. With a much larger clone just one base away, this may be a read error. V is TRBV12-5 and J is TRBJ2-5; 7 positions agree with TRBD1. This CDR3 region has 15 residues. In germline, CDR1 is LGHNT, CDR2 FRNRAP. V dropped 7 bases and J dropped 2; count of bases not matched to a gene: 10. CDR3 coding DNA: TGTGCTAGTGCCCAGCCCTCGGGACAGCAAGAGACCCAGTACTTC. Translating it yields CASAQPSGQQETQYF. Complete variable domain (other parts from reference TRBV12-5 and TRBJ2-5): DARVTQTPRHKVTEMGQEVTMRCQPILGHNTVFWYRQTMMQGLELLAYFRNRAPLDDSGMPKDRFSAEMPDATLATLKIQPSEPRDSAVYFCASAQPSGQQETQYFGPGTRLLVL.

This clonotype was observed at least ten times. This sequence joins TRBV6-5 and TRBJ2-1; D is uncertain. The CDR3 spans 12 residues. Between the trimmed V and J ends, which lost 6 bases and 6 bases, there was a span of 9 bases. Per germline, CDR1 MNHEY and CDR2 SVGAGI. CDR3 region: CASRGNPNEQFF. The CDR3 coding sequence is TGTGCCAGCAGAGGAAACCCCAATGAGCAGTTCTTC.